Listed here are 30 T cell receptor beta chains from one sample, sequenced in a study of OX40 agonist ivuxolimab in advanced cancers. The library came from the immunoSEQ multiplex PCR assay. TCRdb obtained this table from immuneACCESS and retained in-frame rearrangements with V and J assigned. These tables miss some clones; where compared with another copy, unresolved V genes account for less than half of the shortfall, and the remainder is unexplained. The sample table holds approximately 54,000 clones, of which roughly 86% were seen once. The top ten hold about 3.7% of the sample. This specimen was CD4+ or CD8+ T cells sorted from blood, taken in a trial of the OX40 agonist ivuxolimab. These receptors originate from an adult with an advanced solid tumor such as melanoma, head and neck, liver or kidney cancer.

The CDR3 DNA sequence: TGTGCCAGCAGCAAACGAGGGTGGGGGGACACTGAAGCTTTCTTT. It specifies CASSKRGWGDTEAFF. The chain joins TRBV7-9 to TRBJ1-1; D is perhaps TRBD1 (5 bases). This CDR3 is 15 amino acids long. Germline CDR1 SEHNR, CDR2 FQNEAQ (reference sequence). Trimming left V 5 bases short and J 3 bases short, with 16 bases between.

The chain uses TRBV7-6 and TRBJ2-5; D unclear. Trimming took 1 base from V and 14 from J, leaving 11 bases between them. This CDR3 contains 11 residues. Germline V gene sequence: CDR1 SGHVS, CDR2 FNYEAQ. Here the CDR3 reads CASSLEGRYYF. The CDR3 DNA reads TGTGCCAGCAGCTTAGAGGGTCGTTATTACTTC.

This chain joins TRBV19 and TRBJ2-2; 10 bases match TRBD1. V lost 5 bases and J lost 4; bases outside the gene matches: 7. The CDR3 runs 16 residues. CDR1 and CDR2 (germline): LNHDA, SQIVND (reference sequence). The CDR3 loop reads CASSLSRTGGTGELFF. The CDR3 DNA sequence: TGTGCCAGTAGTTTATCCCGGACAGGGGGCACCGGGGAGCTGTTTTTT.

Written as DNA, the CDR3 is TGTGCCAGCAGCATCTCGACTAGCGGGAGCAGAATGACAGATACGCAGTATTTT. Its protein is CASSISTSGSRMTDTQYF. The chain carries TRBV13 and TRBJ2-3, with 12 bases aligning to TRBD2. There are 18 residues in the CDR3. Germline V gives CDR1 PRHDT, CDR2 FYEKMQ (reference sequence). Trimming at V came to 5 bases and at J to 3 bases, leaving 12 bases not matched to a gene.

The rearrangement links TRBV7-9 to TRBJ2-7; 7 bases align to TRBD1. The CDR3 totals 13 residues. The V and J ends lost 4 bases and 6 bases, in that order; junction bases with no gene match: 6. Germline lookup yields CDR1 SEHNR and CDR2 FQNEAQ (reference sequence). The CDR3 is CASSSRRDSEQYF. The CDR3 DNA is TGTGCCAGCAGCTCCCGCCGGGACAGCGAGCAGTACTTC.

The chain combines TRBV10-3 with TRBJ2-3, with 7 bases aligning to TRBD2. The CDR3 is 16 amino acids. V trimming: 6 bases; J trimming: 2 bases; junction bases outside the gene matches: 11. Germline-derived CDR1 and CDR2 are ENHRY and SYGVKD. CDR3 coding DNA: TGTGCCATCAGGGGGGGGGACTATCGGGCCACAGATACGCAGTATTTT. Translating gives CAIRGGDYRATDTQYF.

The V call is TRBV28, the J call TRBJ1-5, with D tentatively TRBD1 (5 bases). The V gene's germline CDR1 is MDHEN and CDR2 SYDVKM. This CDR3 region has 17 residues. Trimming stripped 6 bases from V and 1 base from J, with 19 bases between. The CDR3 spells CASSWEGRGISNQPQHF. The CDR3 nucleotides are TGTGCCAGCAGCTGGGAGGGACGGGGGATCAGCAATCAGCCCCAGCATTTT.

The rearrangement joins TRBV11-2 to TRBJ1-2; 7 nucleotides match TRBD1. This CDR3 spans 15 amino acids. The junction had 10 bases not matched to a gene; V was cut back by 5 bases and J by 4 bases. The germline CDR1 and CDR2 sequences are SGHAT and FQNNGV. Written as DNA, the CDR3 is TGTGCCAGCAGCGTCCGGACAGGTGCCACCTATGGCTACACCTTC. Translation: CASSVRTGATYGYTF.

V is TRBV29-1 and J is TRBJ2-7; TRBD2 matches 10 bases. The CDR3 runs 15 residues. Germline-derived CDR1 and CDR2 are SQVTM and ANQGSEA. V dropped 1 base and J dropped 4; count of bases not matched to a gene: 7. CDR3 loop: CSVEVIAGGGYEQYF. CDR3 sequence (DNA): TGCAGCGTTGAAGTGATAGCGGGAGGAGGGTACGAGCAGTACTTC.

V gene TRBV29-1 combines with J gene TRBJ2-5; D unresolved. The length of the CDR3 is 13 residues. V was cut by 5 bases and J by 5 bases, with 15 bases left in between. In germline, CDR1 is SQVTM, CDR2 ANQGSEA. The CDR3 nucleotides read TGCAGCGTTAGGGCCGGTGCCAGTGAGACCCAGTACTTC. Protein: CSVRAGASETQYF.

The V call is TRBV5-4, the J call TRBJ2-7; D might be TRBD1 or TRBD2, each matching 6 bases. The CDR3 contains 13 residues. V was cut by 1 base and J by 5 bases, with 10 bases left in between. Per germline, CDR1 SGHNT and CDR2 YYREEE (reference sequence). CDR3 sequence (DNA): TGTGCCAGCAGCTTGAGGGGGGCGCACGAGCAGTACTTC. This gives the protein CASSLRGAHEQYF.

The chain is built from TRBV2 and TRBJ1-5; D is unresolved. Per the germline V gene, CDR1 is SNHLY and CDR2 is FYNNEI. The CDR3 is made up of 13 amino acids. Between the trimmed V and J ends, which lost 8 bases and 6 bases, there was a span of 14 bases. The CDR3 DNA sequence: TGTGCCAGCTTGAGAGAGGGTGGTCAGCCCCAGCATTTT. Translation: CASLREGGQPQHF.

This chain links TRBV11-3 with TRBJ2-1, with D tentatively TRBD1 (5 bases). Germline CDR1 SGHNT, CDR2 YENEEA. Trimming pared 3 bases from V and 15 bases from J, leaving 15 bases between. This CDR3 region has 12 residues. CDR3 residues: CASSLGSGQGFF. The CDR3 DNA follows: TGTGCCAGCAGCTTGGGGTCGGGCCAGGGGTTCTTC.

This chain links TRBV6-6 with TRBJ2-7; D call uncertain. Germline CDR1 is MNHNY and CDR2 is SVGAGI (reference sequence). The CDR3 has 11 residues. The CDR3 here is CASSLDYEQYF. CDR3 DNA: TGTGCGTCGAGTTTAGACTACGAGCAGTACTTC.

The chain carries TRBV9 and TRBJ2-1, with D perhaps matching TRBD1 (6 bases). The CDR3 spans 16 residues. Germline-derived CDR1 and CDR2 are SGDLS and YYNGEE. Trimming took 0 bases from V and 2 from J, leaving 12 bases between them. This CDR3 reads CASSVDPGQTYNEQFF. CDR3 in DNA: TGTGCCAGCAGCGTAGATCCCGGACAGACCTACAATGAGCAGTTCTTC.

This clone was detected only once. The CDR3 DNA reads TGTGCCACCAGCAGAGATTTAGGGGGTGGGGCCAACGTCCTGACTTTC. Protein sequence: CATSRDLGGGANVLTF. The V and J genes are TRBV15 and TRBJ2-6, with D possibly matching TRBD1 (6 bases). Trimming stripped 0 bases from V and 3 bases from J, with 9 bases between. The CDR3 contains 16 residues. Germline loops: CDR1 LNHNV, CDR2 YYDKDF (reference sequence).

This clone was observed a handful of times. The rearrangement links TRBV30 to TRBJ2-3; 7 nucleotides match TRBD2. CDR1 and CDR2 (germline): GTSNPN, SVGIG (reference sequence). The CDR3 has 14 residues. J lost 4 bases, V lost 0 bases, and 4 bases had no gene match. The DNA of the CDR3 is TGTGCCTGGAGTGTAGGACTAGGATCAGATACGCAGTATTTT. This translates into CAWSVGLGSDTQYF.

V usage is TRBV30 and J usage is TRBJ2-5; the match to TRBD1 covers 7 bases. The J call may be wrong; the DNA end is better matched by TRBJ2-7. CDR1 and CDR2 (germline): GTSNPN, SVGIG (reference sequence). The CDR3 runs to 14 residues. CDR3 sequence: CAWSTGDRSYEQYF. DNA for the CDR3: TGTGCCTGGAGCACAGGGGATCGGTCCTACGAGCAGTACTTC.

The J gene is TRBJ2-1, the V gene TRBV30; perhaps D is TRBD1 or TRBD2 (5 bases each). Trimming pared 0 bases from V and 6 bases from J, leaving 12 bases between. This CDR3 has 14 amino acids. CDR1 is GTSNPN, CDR2 SVGIG, per germline (reference sequence). The CDR3 coding sequence is TGTGCCTGGAGTGTACAATGGGGACCCAATGAGCAGTTCTTC. The encoded protein is CAWSVQWGPNEQFF.

The rearrangement links TRBV14 to TRBJ1-2; 7 nucleotides align to TRBD1. CDR1 and CDR2 from the germline V gene are SGHDN and FVKESK. The CDR3 is 14 residues long. The ends lost 2 bases at V and 8 bases at J; junction bases unmatched: 8. CDR3 in amino acids: CASSQLTGPDGYTF. CDR3 coding DNA: TGTGCCAGCAGCCAATTGACAGGGCCCGACGGCTACACCTTC.

The chain employs TRBV25-1 and TRBJ1-2; 9 bases map to TRBD1. CDR3 length: 14 residues. Germline V gives CDR1 MGHDK, CDR2 SYGVNS. J was trimmed by 8 bases and V by 6 bases; bases with no gene match: 10. CDR3 DNA sequence: TGTGCCAGCAGCGAACAGGGGGCAGTGCGGGGCTACACCTTC. Protein product: CASSEQGAVRGYTF.

This chain links TRBV29-1 with TRBJ1-1, with D unresolved. This CDR3 has 14 amino acids. V shed 7 bases and J shed 2 bases, with 17 bases lying between them. Germline CDR1 SQVTM, CDR2 ANQGSEA. The CDR3 is CSGRREGDNTEAFF. Here the CDR3 DNA reads TGCAGCGGGAGGAGGGAGGGAGATAACACTGAAGCTTTCTTT.

The chain links TRBV9 to TRBJ2-1, with 11 bases lining up with TRBD2. The CDR3 is 19 amino acids. Germline V lookup: CDR1 SGDLS, CDR2 YYNGEE. With 0 bases clipped from V and 4 bases from J, the junction kept 12 bases outside the gene matches. CDR3: CASSVGLAGGPGWYNEQFF. As DNA, the CDR3 is TGTGCCAGCAGCGTAGGATTAGCGGGAGGGCCGGGGTGGTACAATGAGCAGTTCTTC. The full variable domain, rest sourced from reference TRBV9 and TRBJ2-1, is DSGVTQTPKHLITATGQRVTLRCSPRSGDLSVYWYQQSLDQGLQFLIQYYNGEERAKGNILERFSAQQFPDLHSELNLSSLELGDSALYFCASSVGLAGGPGWYNEQFFGPGTRLTVL.

J is TRBJ2-7 and V is TRBV20-1; D unresolved. V was pared by 3 bases and J by 3 bases, with 6 bases between. The CDR3 loop spans 11 amino acids. Germline V gene lookup returns CDR1 DFQATT and CDR2 SNEGSKA (reference sequence). CDR3 amino acids: CSASPGYEQYF. In nucleotides, the CDR3 is TGCAGTGCTAGTCCCGGCTACGAGCAGTACTTC.

J is TRBJ2-3 and V is TRBV7-6; D remains ambiguous. V was shortened by 5 bases and J by 3 bases, with 15 bases between the two germline ends. CDR3 length equals 15 residues. The germline V gene encodes CDR1 SGHVS and CDR2 FNYEAQ. CDR3 protein: CASSPARIGTDTQYF. Here the CDR3 DNA reads TGTGCCAGCAGCCCAGCGCGCATAGGGACAGATACGCAGTATTTT.

The genes are TRBV10-3 and TRBJ2-7; 11 positions match TRBD1. This CDR3 has 14 amino acids. Germline values: CDR1 ENHRY, CDR2 SYGVKD. V lost 4 bases, J lost 2 bases, and 1 base stayed unmatched. CDR3 sequence: CAISGTGGPYEQYF. CDR3 in DNA: TGTGCCATCAGTGGGACAGGGGGCCCCTACGAGCAGTACTTC.

This clone was found once. This rearrangement joins TRBV7-6 to TRBJ2-1; maybe TRBD2 (5 bases). V was clipped by 6 bases and J by 0 bases, with 12 bases between them. Germline V gene lookup returns CDR1 SGHVS and CDR2 FNYEAQ. The CDR3 contains 15 residues. Written as DNA, the CDR3 is TGTGCCAGCAGGAAAGCGGAAAGCTCCTACAATGAGCAGTTCTTC. It codes for CASRKAESSYNEQFF.

The V gene is TRBV5-1, the J gene TRBJ1-4, with 9 bases lining up with TRBD1. The CDR3 is 16 residues long. Germline loops: CDR1 SGHRS, CDR2 YFSETQ. Losses at the gene ends were 0 bases for V and 3 bases for J; bases not matched to a gene: 3. The DNA for the CDR3 is TGCGCCAGCAGCTTGGACGGGGACAGGGCTAATGAAAAACTGTTTTTT. This translates into CASSLDGDRANEKLFF.

This chain links TRBV6-5 with TRBJ1-5, with 11 bases matching TRBD1. J gave up 7 bases and V 0 bases, and 2 bases lay outside the gene matches. Germline V lookup: CDR1 MNHEY, CDR2 SVGAGI. The CDR3 runs 15 residues. The CDR3 protein is CASSYSGQGAQPQHF. CDR3 DNA sequence: TGTGCCAGCAGTTACTCTGGACAGGGGGCCCAGCCCCAGCATTTT.

The chain employs TRBV4-1 and TRBJ1-1; no reliable D call. Germline loops: CDR1 MGHRA, CDR2 YSYEKL. V was pared by 7 bases and J by 4 bases, with 13 bases between. The CDR3 has 13 residues. CDR3 DNA sequence: TGCGCCAGCAATCGGGGAGGGATCACTGAAGCTTTCTTT. Its translation: CASNRGGITEAFF.